A selection of T cell receptor beta chains follows, all from one sample in a study of blood T cell repertoires in COVID-19. Sequenced by immunoSEQ multiplex PCR; TCRdb stores in-frame clones only, minus some. The sample lists more than 85,000 clones; about 80% were seen once. The sample consisted of peripheral blood. The receptors shown here come from an elderly woman with acute or convalescent COVID-19. Each CDR3 is given with its conserved first and last residue. A D gene is named only where the DNA matches it firmly. Clone size is not always given. Where it is, it says once, few, many or a class for expanded clones.

CASSLGQGRRGNQPQHF | TGTGCCAGCAGCTTGGGGCAGGGGCGAAGGGGCAATCAGCCCCAGCATTTT | 17 | TRBJ1-5 | TRBV5-6 | . | .
CASSMYTGETQYF | TGTGCCAGTAGTATGTATACGGGAGAGACCCAGTACTTC | 13 | TRBJ2-5 | TRBV19 | . | .
CSVAVSQETQYF | TGCAGCGTTGCTGTCAGCCAAGAGACCCAGTACTTC | 12 | TRBJ2-5 | TRBV29-1 | . | .
CASSSGQGPGNTIYF | TGCGCCAGCAGCTCGGGACAGGGGCCTGGAAACACCATATATTTT | 15 | TRBJ1-3 | TRBV5-1 | TRBD1 | .
CASSPLGASSGNTIYF | TGTGCCAGCTCACCCCTCGGAGCCAGCTCTGGAAACACCATATATTTT | 16 | TRBJ1-3 | TRBV18 | . | .
CASSFPRTGGPQETQYF | TGTGCCAGCAGTTTTCCTCGAACGGGAGGGCCCCAGGAGACCCAGTACTTC | 17 | TRBJ2-5 | TRBV28 | TRBD2 | few
CASSLVGTSSYEQYF | TGCGCCAGCAGCTTGGTCGGGACTAGCTCCTACGAGCAGTACTTC | 15 | TRBJ2-7 | TRBV5-1 | TRBD2 | .
CASSSRVQEQYF | TGCGCCAGCAGCTCCAGGGTTCAGGAGCAGTACTTC | 12 | TRBJ2-7 | TRBV5-1 | . | .
CAIKPGHLTSGTFF | TGTGCCATCAAACCGGGACACTTGACCTCGGGAACTTTCTTT | 14 | TRBJ1-1 | TRBV19 | . | once
CASSESAGYQPQHF | TGCGCCAGCAGTGAGTCGGCAGGGTATCAGCCCCAGCATTTT | 14 | TRBJ1-5 | TRBV5-1 | . | .
CASSPAGTDTQYF | TGTGCCAGCAGCCCGGCGGGGACAGATACGCAGTATTTT | 13 | TRBJ2-3 | TRBV7-9 | . | .